The 30 T cell receptor beta chains below were found in one sample sequenced in a study of blood T cell repertoires in COVID-19. The data were produced by immunoSEQ multiplex PCR, yet TCRdb's version contains in-frame clones alone and is incomplete. The table lists 150,000 to 200,000 clones, approximately 83% of them singletons. Sequencing input: peripheral blood. The receptors stem from a man between 45 and 60 years old with active or convalescent COVID-19.

The genes are TRBV7-6 and TRBJ1-1, with TRBD1 as a possible D gene (6 bases). Trimming left V 5 bases short and J 3 bases short, with 13 bases between. Germline CDR1 and CDR2: SGHVS and FNYEAQ. The CDR3 has 14 amino acids. CDR3 coding DNA: TGTGCCAGCAGCAGAACAGGGAGCGACACTGAAGCTTTCTTT. This gives the protein CASSRTGSDTEAFF.

The chain combines TRBV29-1 with TRBJ1-1, with TRBD1 matching 10 bases. After removal of 6 bases from V and 10 bases from J, the junction contained 2 bases not matched to a gene. The CDR3 totals 10 residues. Germline CDR1 and CDR2: SQVTM and ANQGSEA. The CDR3, as DNA: TGCAGCGTGGGACAGGGGAGAGCTTTCTTT. It codes for CSVGQGRAFF.

The rearrangement uses TRBV9 and TRBJ2-3; D remains ambiguous. The ends were cut back, 4 bases at V and 2 bases at J, with 8 bases in the middle. Germline values: CDR1 SGDLS, CDR2 YYNGEE. This CDR3 spans 13 amino acids. The CDR3, as DNA: TGTGCCAGCAGCTCCCGACTCACAGATACGCAGTATTTT. Translated, it gives CASSSRLTDTQYF.

The V gene is TRBV25-1, the J gene TRBJ1-1; D possibly corresponds to TRBD1 (5 bases). The CDR3 covers 14 residues. The germline V gene encodes CDR1 MGHDK and CDR2 SYGVNS. V was pared by 2 bases and J by 4 bases, with 11 bases between. CDR3 in DNA: TGTGCCAGCAGTGAACTTGTCGGGGGCACTGAAGCTTTCTTT. Protein: CASSELVGGTEAFF.

The genes are TRBV30 and TRBJ1-1; 8 bases map to TRBD1. CDR3 length: 13 amino acids. Trimming cost V 4 bases and J 4 bases; bases outside gene matches: 5. Germline lookup yields CDR1 GTSNPN and CDR2 SVGIG (reference sequence). CDR3 sequence reads: CAWISDRGTEAFF. CDR3 coding DNA: TGTGCCTGGATCTCAGACAGGGGCACTGAAGCTTTCTTT.

The V and J genes are TRBV11-3 and TRBJ2-1, with 8 bases matching TRBD1. Germline CDR1 SGHNT, CDR2 YENEEA. The CDR3 totals 13 residues. V was pared by 4 bases and J by 6 bases, with 2 bases of the junction left unmatched. In DNA form, the CDR3 reads TGTGCCAGCAGCTACACAGGGGGCAATGAGCAGTTCTTC. The encoded protein is CASSYTGGNEQFF. The full variable domain, rest sourced from reference TRBV11-3 and TRBJ2-1, is EAGVVQSPRYKIIEKKQPVAFWCNPISGHNTLYWYLQNLGQGPELLIRYENEEAVDDSQLPKDRFSAERLKGVDSTLKIQPAELGDSAVYLCASSYTGGNEQFFGPGTRLTVL.

The chain combines TRBV5-6 with TRBJ2-3; D is perhaps TRBD2 (6 bases). Trimming shortened V by 4 bases and J by 7 bases, and 16 bases separated the two germline ends. Germline CDR1 SGHDT, CDR2 YYEEEE. The CDR3 sequence is 14 residues long. The CDR3 spells CASSPGGLQNTQYF. CDR3 nucleotides: TGTGCCAGCAGCCCCGGAGGGCTTCAGAATACGCAGTATTTT.

The CDR3, as DNA: TGTGCCAGCTCACCTAGGGGACTAGTTCTTAATGAGCAGTTCTTC. Encoded protein: CASSPRGLVLNEQFF. The chain uses TRBV6-5 and TRBJ2-1; 8 bases agree with TRBD2. This CDR3 has 15 amino acids. V trimming: 8 bases; J trimming: 7 bases; junction bases outside the gene matches: 13. Germline V gene data show CDR1 as MNHEY and CDR2 as SVGAGI.

This chain links TRBV5-4 with TRBJ1-6; D might be TRBD1 (6 bases). CDR3 length: 14 residues. CDR1 SGHNT and CDR2 YYREEE come from the germline V gene (reference sequence). Trimming removed 7 bases at V and 7 bases at J, with 15 bases between. CDR3 in amino acids: CASYGQPRNSPLHF. Written as DNA, the CDR3 is TGTGCCAGCTACGGACAGCCAAGGAATTCACCCCTCCACTTT. Filled out from reference TRBV5-4 and TRBJ1-6, the complete variable domain reads ETGVTQSPTHLIKTRGQQVTLRCSSQSGHNTVSWYQQALGQGPQFIFQYYREEENGRGNFPPRFSGLQFPNYSSELNVNALELDDSALYLCASYGQPRNSPLHFGNGTRLTVT.

The chain is built from TRBV7-2 and TRBJ2-7, with D possibly matching TRBD1 (7 bases). CDR1 and CDR2 (germline): SGHTA, FQGNSA. Trimming took 1 base from V and 3 from J, leaving 13 bases between them. CDR3 size: 15 residues. The CDR3 bases are TGTGCCAGCAGCTTAGGACAGGGAGGCATCTACGAGCAGTACTTC. Translation gives CASSLGQGGIYEQYF. Full variable domain (remainder filled in from reference TRBV7-2 and TRBJ2-7): GAGVSQSPSNKVTEKGKDVELRCDPISGHTALYWYRQSLGQGLEFLIYFQGNSAPDKSGLPSDRFSAERTGGSVSTLTIQRTQQEDSAVYLCASSLGQGGIYEQYFGPGTRLTVT.

The chain uses TRBV5-5 and TRBJ1-1; 11 positions agree with TRBD1. CDR1 is SGHKS, CDR2 YYEKEE, per germline (reference sequence). Losses at the gene ends were 3 bases for V and 4 bases for J; bases not matched to a gene: 2. The CDR3 covers 14 residues. CDR3: CASSWGTGGTEAFF. DNA for the CDR3: TGTGCCAGCAGCTGGGGGACAGGGGGCACTGAAGCTTTCTTT.

The chain recombines TRBV29-1 with TRBJ2-5; D not resolved. The CDR3 spans 13 residues. The germline V and J ends were trimmed by 1 base and 5 bases, with 11 bases remaining between them. Germline CDR1 is SQVTM and CDR2 is ANQGSEA. Here the CDR3 DNA reads TGCAGCGTTGAAGGAGTTCCCGGGGAGACCCAGTACTTC. It yields the protein CSVEGVPGETQYF.

The chain combines TRBV7-9 with TRBJ1-1, with TRBD1 matching 11 bases. CDR1 and CDR2 from the germline V gene are SEHNR and FQNEAQ (reference sequence). The CDR3 spans 14 residues. J gave up 10 bases and V 5 bases, and 9 bases lay outside the gene matches. CDR3 residues: CASSPVGQGVSAFF. In DNA, the CDR3 is TGTGCCAGCAGCCCCGTGGGACAGGGGGTTTCAGCTTTCTTT. Full variable domain (missing parts from reference TRBV7-9 and TRBJ1-1): DTGVSQNPRHKITKRGQNVTFRCDPISEHNRLYWYRQTLGQGPEFLTYFQNEAQLEKSRLLSDRFSAERPKGSFSTLEIQRTEQGDSAMYLCASSPVGQGVSAFFGQGTRLTVV.

V and J are TRBV14 and TRBJ2-7; D is possibly TRBD1 (5 bases). Trimming left V 3 bases short and J 3 bases short, with 12 bases between. The CDR3 is made up of 14 amino acids. Germline V gene data show CDR1 as SGHDN and CDR2 as FVKESK. The CDR3 coding sequence is TGTGCCAGCAGCCAGACCCCTCAGGGCTACGAGCAGTACTTC. Encoded protein: CASSQTPQGYEQYF.

This chain uses TRBV7-6 with TRBJ1-6, with D possibly matching TRBD1 (6 bases). The V gene's germline CDR1 is SGHVS and CDR2 FNYEAQ. This CDR3 has 11 amino acids. Trimming pared 5 bases from V and 14 bases from J, leaving 10 bases between. CDR3 sequence: CASSNGQSLHF. In DNA form, the CDR3 reads TGTGCCAGCAGCAACGGACAGTCCCTCCACTTT.

The chain employs TRBV30 and TRBJ1-1; D call uncertain. This CDR3 is built from 14 residues. Germline loops: CDR1 GTSNPN, CDR2 SVGIG (reference sequence). V was trimmed by 2 bases and J by 5 bases, leaving 15 bases between them. CDR3 loop: CAWSPLGGKTEAFF. For the CDR3, the DNA is TGTGCCTGGAGTCCACTTGGAGGGAAAACTGAAGCTTTCTTT.

This clone was seen a single time. The chain carries TRBV24-1 and TRBJ2-1; D possibly corresponds to TRBD1 (7 bases). Germline loops: CDR1 KGHDR, CDR2 SFDVKD. The CDR3 length is 14 residues. Trimming pared 6 bases from V and 12 bases from J, leaving 20 bases between. The CDR3 reads CATSRQGGWSGQFF. The CDR3 coding sequence is TGTGCCACCAGTCGCCAGGGGGGCTGGTCGGGGCAGTTCTTC.

This chain links TRBV7-9 with TRBJ2-1, with 13 bases aligning to TRBD2. The CDR3 consists of 17 residues. Trimming at V came to 8 bases and at J to 8 bases, leaving 15 bases not matched to a gene. Germline V lookup: CDR1 SEHNR, CDR2 FQNEAQ (reference sequence). The chain's CDR3 is CASLPPRRLAGGHEQFF. CDR3 DNA: TGTGCCAGCCTACCTCCGAGGAGACTAGCGGGAGGCCATGAGCAGTTCTTC.

This rearrangement joins TRBV5-6 to TRBJ2-5; D call uncertain. Germline CDR1 and CDR2: SGHDT and YYEEEE. The CDR3 consists of 14 residues. V lost 3 bases and J lost 5, with 14 bases in between. The CDR3 DNA is TGTGCCAGCAGCTCCGTAGTATATCGGGAGACCCAGTACTTC. Protein: CASSSVVYRETQYF.

The chain links TRBV7-3 to TRBJ1-6; no clear D. The CDR3 length is 14 residues. Trimming pared 0 bases from V and 5 bases from J, leaving 5 bases between. The germline CDR1 and CDR2 sequences are SGHTA and FQGTGA. CDR3 residues: CASSLTADNSPLHF. For the CDR3, the DNA is TGTGCCAGCAGCTTAACGGCCGATAATTCACCCCTCCACTTT.

The chain links TRBV6-6 to TRBJ2-1; unclear D gene. Germline V gives CDR1 MNHNY, CDR2 SVGAGI (reference sequence). Trimming removed 8 bases at V and 6 bases at J, with 5 bases between. This CDR3 has 10 amino acids. The CDR3 sequence is CASGVNEQFF. The CDR3 nucleotides are TGTGCCAGCGGAGTCAATGAGCAGTTCTTC.

To note about this clone: A read error may produce the germline difference seen at one junction end. Additional DNA sequences in this sample encode the identical CDR3. The gene calls are TRBV6-5 and TRBJ2-5, with 7 bases aligning to TRBD1. Per the germline V gene, CDR1 is MNHEY and CDR2 is SVGAGI. The CDR3 has 15 amino acids. The CDR3: CASSRMGTAQETQYF. The CDR3 bases are TGTGCTAGCAGTCGTATGGGGACAGCGCAAGAGACCCAGTACTTC.

V and J are TRBV9 and TRBJ1-1; the D gene is possibly TRBD1 (5 bases). The germline V and J ends were trimmed by 0 bases and 4 bases, with 7 bases remaining between them. Germline CDR1 SGDLS, CDR2 YYNGEE. The CDR3 is 13 residues long. CDR3 protein: CASSVETGTEAFF. Written as DNA, the CDR3 is TGTGCCAGCAGCGTAGAAACAGGCACTGAAGCTTTCTTT.

This chain uses TRBV14 with TRBJ1-1, with TRBD1 as a possible D gene (5 bases). The CDR3 has 15 amino acids. The ends were cut back, 2 bases at V and 0 bases at J, with 10 bases in the middle. The germline V gene encodes CDR1 SGHDN and CDR2 FVKESK. DNA of the CDR3: TGTGCCAGCAGCCAACTCTTGACAGTGAACACTGAAGCTTTCTTT. The encoded protein is CASSQLLTVNTEAFF.

The CDR3 protein is CASSYSRRGGEQYF. The CDR3 DNA reads as TGTGCCAGCAGTTACTCGCGGAGGGGCGGAGAGCAGTACTTC. This chain connects TRBV6-5 to TRBJ2-7, with D possibly TRBD2 on 6 matching bases. The CDR3 contains 14 residues. Germline V gene lookup returns CDR1 MNHEY and CDR2 SVGAGI. V lost 0 bases, J lost 7 bases, and 13 bases lay in between.

A few counts support this clone. The genes are TRBV6-1 and TRBJ1-5; weak D call: TRBD1 (5 bases). The V gene lost 0 bases and the J gene lost 1 base, with 7 bases spanning the gap. The CDR3 extends over 15 amino acids. Germline CDR1 MNHNS, CDR2 SASEGT. In DNA, the CDR3 is TGTGCCAGCAGTGAAGCGCAGGGAAGCAATCAGCCCCAGCATTTT. Protein product: CASSEAQGSNQPQHF.

The rearrangement joins TRBV6-1 to TRBJ2-5; D call uncertain. The CDR3 runs to 13 residues. Deletions cut 2 bases from V and 5 bases from J, with 9 bases between. Germline CDR1 and CDR2: MNHNS and SASEGT. Here the CDR3 reads CASSELGSETQYF. The CDR3 region has the DNA TGTGCCAGCAGTGAACTAGGATCGGAGACCCAGTACTTC.

This sequence joins TRBV15 and TRBJ1-4, with D perhaps TRBD1 (5 bases). V was cut by 0 bases and J by 1 base, with 9 bases left in between. This CDR3 region has 16 residues. Germline loops: CDR1 LNHNV, CDR2 YYDKDF (reference sequence). CDR3 coding DNA: TGTGCCACCAGCAGAGATCCGGGGGTAACTAATGAAAAACTGTTTTTT. Translated: CATSRDPGVTNEKLFF.

Only one count was recorded for this clone. This sequence joins TRBV18 and TRBJ1-5; the D gene is possibly TRBD1 (6 bases). The CDR3 sequence is 14 residues long. CDR1 is KGHSH and CDR2 is LQKENI in the germline V gene. Trimming stripped 6 bases from V and 2 bases from J, with 11 bases between. The CDR3 protein is CASSLRQGNQPQHF. CDR3 nucleotide sequence: TGTGCCAGCTCCCTACGACAGGGCAATCAGCCCCAGCATTTT.

CDR3 nucleotides: TGCGCCAGCAGCTTGGTTGGTCAGGGGCAATCACCCCTCCACTTT. It translates to CASSLVGQGQSPLHF. The V and J genes are TRBV5-1 and TRBJ1-6, with a possible D match to TRBD1 (6 bases). This CDR3 is built from 15 residues. Germline lookup yields CDR1 SGHRS and CDR2 YFSETQ. V lost 0 bases, J lost 10 bases, and 14 bases lay in between.